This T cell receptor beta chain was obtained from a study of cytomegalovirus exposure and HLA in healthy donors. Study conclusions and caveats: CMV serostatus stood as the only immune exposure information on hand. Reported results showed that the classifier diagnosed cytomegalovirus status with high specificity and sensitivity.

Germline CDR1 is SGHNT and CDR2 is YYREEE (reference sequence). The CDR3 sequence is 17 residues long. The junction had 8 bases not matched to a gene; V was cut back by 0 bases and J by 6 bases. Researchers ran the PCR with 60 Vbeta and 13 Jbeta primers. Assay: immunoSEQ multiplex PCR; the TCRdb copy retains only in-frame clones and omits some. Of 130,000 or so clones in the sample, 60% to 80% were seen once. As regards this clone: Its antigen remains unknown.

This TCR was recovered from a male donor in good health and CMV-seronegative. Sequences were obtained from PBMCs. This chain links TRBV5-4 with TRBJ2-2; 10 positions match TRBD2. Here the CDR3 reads CASSLELGTSAAGELFF. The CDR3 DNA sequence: TGTGCCAGCAGCTTGGAACTGGGGACTAGCGCAGCCGGGGAGCTGTTTTTT.